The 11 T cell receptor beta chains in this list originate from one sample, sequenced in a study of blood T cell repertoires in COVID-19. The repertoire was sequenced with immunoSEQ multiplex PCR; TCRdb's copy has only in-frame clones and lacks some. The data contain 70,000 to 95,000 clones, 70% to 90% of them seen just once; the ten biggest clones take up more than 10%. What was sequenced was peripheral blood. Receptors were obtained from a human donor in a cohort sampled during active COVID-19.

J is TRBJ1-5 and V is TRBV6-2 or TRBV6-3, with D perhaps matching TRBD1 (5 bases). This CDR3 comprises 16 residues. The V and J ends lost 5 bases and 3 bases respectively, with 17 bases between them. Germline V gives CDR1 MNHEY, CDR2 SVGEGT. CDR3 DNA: TGTGCCAGCAGTAGGTACCGGGGGACGACCAATCAGCCCCAGCATTTT. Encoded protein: CASSRYRGTTNQPQHF.

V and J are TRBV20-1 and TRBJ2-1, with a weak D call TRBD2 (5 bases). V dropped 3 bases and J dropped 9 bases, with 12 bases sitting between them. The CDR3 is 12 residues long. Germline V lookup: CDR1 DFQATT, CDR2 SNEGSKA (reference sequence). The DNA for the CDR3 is TGCAGTGCTAGTTATGGGAGTGGTGAGCAGTTCTTC. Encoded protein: CSASYGSGEQFF.

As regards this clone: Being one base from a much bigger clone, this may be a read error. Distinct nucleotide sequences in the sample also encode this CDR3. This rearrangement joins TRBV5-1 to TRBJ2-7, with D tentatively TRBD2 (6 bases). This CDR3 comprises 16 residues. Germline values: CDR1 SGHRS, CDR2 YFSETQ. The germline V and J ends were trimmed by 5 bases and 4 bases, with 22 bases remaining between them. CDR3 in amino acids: CASRLTQDWGDYEQYF. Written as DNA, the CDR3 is TGCGCCAGCAGGTTGACCCAAGACTGGGGGGATTACGAGCAGTACTTC.

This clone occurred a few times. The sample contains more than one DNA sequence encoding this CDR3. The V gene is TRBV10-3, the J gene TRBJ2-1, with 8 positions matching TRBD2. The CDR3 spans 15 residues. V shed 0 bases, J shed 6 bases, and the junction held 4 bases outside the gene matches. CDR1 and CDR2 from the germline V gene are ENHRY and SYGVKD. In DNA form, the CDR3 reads TGTGCCATCAGTGAGTCGGAACTAGCGGCCAATGAGCAGTTCTTC. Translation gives CAISESELAANEQFF.

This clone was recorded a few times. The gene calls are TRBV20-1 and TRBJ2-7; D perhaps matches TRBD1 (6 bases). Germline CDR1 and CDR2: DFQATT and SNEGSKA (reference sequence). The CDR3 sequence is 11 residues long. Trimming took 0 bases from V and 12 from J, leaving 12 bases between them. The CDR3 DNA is TGCAGTGCTAGAGATAGGGGGAACTGGTACTTC. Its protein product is CSARDRGNWYF.

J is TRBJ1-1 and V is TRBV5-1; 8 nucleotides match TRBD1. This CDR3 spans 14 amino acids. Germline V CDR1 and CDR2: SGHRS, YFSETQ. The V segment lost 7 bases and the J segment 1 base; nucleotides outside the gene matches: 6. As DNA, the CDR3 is TGCGCCAGCGGCAGGACAGGGCGGAACACTGAAGCTTTCTTT. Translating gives CASGRTGRNTEAFF.

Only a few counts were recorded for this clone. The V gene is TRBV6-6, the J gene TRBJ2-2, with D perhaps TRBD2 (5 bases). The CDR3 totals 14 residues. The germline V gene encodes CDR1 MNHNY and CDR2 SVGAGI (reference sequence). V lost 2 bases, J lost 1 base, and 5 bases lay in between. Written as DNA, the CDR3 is TGTGCCAGCAGTTACGGGAGGAACACCGGGGAGCTGTTTTTT. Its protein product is CASSYGRNTGELFF.

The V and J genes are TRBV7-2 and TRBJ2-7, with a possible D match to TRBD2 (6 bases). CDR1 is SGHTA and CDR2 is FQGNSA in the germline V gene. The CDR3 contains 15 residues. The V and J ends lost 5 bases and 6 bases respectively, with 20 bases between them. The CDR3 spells CASSPRLGGEVEQYF. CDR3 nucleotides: TGTGCCAGCAGCCCACGCCTCGGAGGGGAGGTCGAGCAGTACTTC.

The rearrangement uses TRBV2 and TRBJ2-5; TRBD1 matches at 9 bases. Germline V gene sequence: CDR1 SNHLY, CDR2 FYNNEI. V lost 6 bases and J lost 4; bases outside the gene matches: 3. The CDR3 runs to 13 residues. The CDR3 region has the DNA TGTGCCAGCAGGGAACAGGGGGCAGAGACCCAGTACTTC. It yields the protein CASREQGAETQYF. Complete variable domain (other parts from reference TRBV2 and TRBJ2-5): EPEVTQTPSHQVTQMGQEVILRCVPISNHLYFYWYRQILGQKVEFLVSFYNNEISEKSEIFDDQFSVERPDGSNFTLKIRSTKLEDSAMYFCASREQGAETQYFGPGTRLLVL.

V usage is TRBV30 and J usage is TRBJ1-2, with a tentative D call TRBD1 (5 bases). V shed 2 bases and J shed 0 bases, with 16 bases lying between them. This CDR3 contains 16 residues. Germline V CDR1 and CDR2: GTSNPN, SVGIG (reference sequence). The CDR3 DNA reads TGTGCCTGGAGTATGATCAGGGTCCTAACTAACTATGGCTACACCTTC. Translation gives CAWSMIRVLTNYGYTF.

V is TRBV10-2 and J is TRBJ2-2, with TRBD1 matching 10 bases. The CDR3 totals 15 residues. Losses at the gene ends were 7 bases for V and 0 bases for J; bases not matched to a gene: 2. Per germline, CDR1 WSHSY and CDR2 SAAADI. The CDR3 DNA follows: TGCGCCAGCACCGGACAGGGGGCGAACACCGGGGAGCTGTTTTTT. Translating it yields CASTGQGANTGELFF.